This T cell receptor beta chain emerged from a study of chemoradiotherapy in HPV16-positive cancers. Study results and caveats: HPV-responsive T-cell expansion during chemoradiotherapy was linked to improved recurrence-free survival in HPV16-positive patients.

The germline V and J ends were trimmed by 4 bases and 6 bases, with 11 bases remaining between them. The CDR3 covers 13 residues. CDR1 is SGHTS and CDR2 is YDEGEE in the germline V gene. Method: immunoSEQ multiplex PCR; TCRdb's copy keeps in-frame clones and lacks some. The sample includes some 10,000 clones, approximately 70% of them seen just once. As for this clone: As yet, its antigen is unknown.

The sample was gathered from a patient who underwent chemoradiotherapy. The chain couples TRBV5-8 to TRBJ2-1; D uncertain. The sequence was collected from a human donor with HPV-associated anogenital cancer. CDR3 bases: TGTGCCAGCAGCCCCCTGGGCCCCAATGAGCAGTTCTTC. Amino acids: CASSPLGPNEQFF.